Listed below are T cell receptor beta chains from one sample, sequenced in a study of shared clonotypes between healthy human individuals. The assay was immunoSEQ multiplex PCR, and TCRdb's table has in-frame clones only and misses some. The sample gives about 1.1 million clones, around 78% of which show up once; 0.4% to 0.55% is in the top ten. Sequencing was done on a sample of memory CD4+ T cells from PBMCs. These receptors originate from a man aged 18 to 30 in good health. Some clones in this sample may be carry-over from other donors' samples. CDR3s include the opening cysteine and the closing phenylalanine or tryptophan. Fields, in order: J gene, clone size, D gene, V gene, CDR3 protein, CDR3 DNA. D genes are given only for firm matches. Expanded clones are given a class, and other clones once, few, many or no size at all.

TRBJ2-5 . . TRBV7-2 CASTFQETQYF TGTGCCAGCACCTTCCAAGAGACCCAGTACTTC
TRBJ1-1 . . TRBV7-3 CASSPGAMNTEAFF TGTGCCAGCAGTCCAGGGGCTATGAACACTGAAGCTTTCTTT
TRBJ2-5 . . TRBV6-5 CASRKTGRKETQYF TGTGCCAGCAGGAAGACAGGTAGAAAGGAGACCCAGTACTTC
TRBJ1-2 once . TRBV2 CASSVMSNYGYTF TGTGCCAGCAGTGTTATGTCAAACTATGGCTACACCTTC
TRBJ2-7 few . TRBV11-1 CASSLVRGAEQYF TGTGCCAGCAGCTTAGTCAGGGGCGCCGAGCAGTACTTC
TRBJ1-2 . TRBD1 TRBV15 CATSRENRGDGYTF TGTGCCACCAGCAGGGAGAACAGGGGGGATGGCTACACCTTC
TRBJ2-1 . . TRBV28 CASSSPGSYNEQFF TGTGCCAGCAGTTCACCGGGCTCCTACAATGAGCAGTTCTTC
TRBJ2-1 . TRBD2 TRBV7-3 CASSPTSGRIDEQFF TGTGCCAGCAGCCCAACTAGCGGGAGGATCGATGAGCAGTTCTTC
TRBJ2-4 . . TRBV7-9 CASSFSRSTAPPSKNIQYF TGTGCCAGCAGCTTCAGCCGTTCTACGGCCCCCCCCTCCAAAAACATTCAGTACTTC
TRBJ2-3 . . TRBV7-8 CASSLGADTQYF TGTGCCAGCAGCTTAGGTGCAGATACGCAGTATTTT
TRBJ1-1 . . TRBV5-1 CASSPTGYNTEAFF TGCGCCAGCAGCCCCACAGGGTACAACACTGAAGCTTTCTTT
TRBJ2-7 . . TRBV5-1 CASSLAGGFYEQYF TGCGCCAGCAGCTTGGCCGGGGGATTCTACGAGCAGTACTTC
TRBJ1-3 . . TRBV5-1 CASSWASGDSGNTIYF TGCGCCAGCAGCTGGGCGAGCGGGGACTCTGGAAACACCATATATTTT
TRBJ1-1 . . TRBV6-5 CASSYQGARNTEAFF TGTGCCAGCAGTTACCAAGGGGCGAGGAACACTGAAGCTTTCTTT
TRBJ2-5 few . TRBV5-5 CASSPGNPELRETQYF TGTGCCAGCAGCCCGGGGAATCCTGAGCTCCGAGAGACCCAGTACTTC
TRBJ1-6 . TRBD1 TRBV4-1 CASSQSGPQGAQSPLHF TGCGCCAGCAGCCAAAGCGGTCCGCAGGGGGCACAATCACCCCTCCACTTT
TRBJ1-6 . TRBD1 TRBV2 CASSVGQGNSPLHF TGTGCCAGCAGTGTAGGACAGGGTAATTCACCCCTCCACTTT
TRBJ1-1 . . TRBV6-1 CASSAYDTNTEAFF TGTGCCAGCAGTGCCTATGACACGAACACTGAAGCTTTCTTT
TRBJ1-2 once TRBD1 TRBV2 CASSERTGLYGYTF TGTGCCAGCAGTGAACGGACAGGGCTCTATGGCTACACCTTC
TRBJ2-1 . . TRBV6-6 CASRDGRGPYNEQFF TGTGCCAGCAGAGACGGCCGGGGGCCCTACAATGAGCAGTTCTTC
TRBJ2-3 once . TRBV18 CASSPPTTRTDTQYF TGTGCCAGCTCACCACCGACGACCCGGACAGATACGCAGTATTTT
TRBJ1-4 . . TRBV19 CASSKTGLNEKLFF TGTGCCAGTAGTAAAACGGGCCTTAATGAAAAACTGTTTTTT
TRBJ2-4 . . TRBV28 CASQYTQGFQYF TGTGCCAGCCAATACACACAGGGTTTTCAGTACTTC
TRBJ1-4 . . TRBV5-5 CASSLTVAHEKLFF TGTGCCAGCAGCTTAACAGTAGCACATGAAAAACTGTTTTTT
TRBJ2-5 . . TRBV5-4 CASSLGQVQETQYF TGTGCCAGCAGCTTGGGACAGGTACAAGAGACCCAGTACTTC
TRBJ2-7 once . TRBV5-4 CASSVVSGRSYEQYF TGTGCCAGCAGCGTCGTGTCAGGGAGGTCCTACGAGCAGTACTTC
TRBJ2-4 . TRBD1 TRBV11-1 CASSLGDRGENIQYF TGTGCCAGCAGCTTAGGGGACAGGGGAGAAAACATTCAGTACTTC
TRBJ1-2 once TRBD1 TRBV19 CASSIQTGEIRGYTF TGTGCCAGTAGTATACAGACAGGGGAGATACGTGGCTACACCTTC
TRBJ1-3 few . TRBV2 CASKEEGSSGNTIYF TGTGCCAGCAAAGAAGAGGGATCGTCTGGAAACACCATATATTTT
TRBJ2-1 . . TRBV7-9 CASSLEGTYNEQFF TGTGCCAGCAGCTTAGAGGGTACCTACAATGAGCAGTTCTTC
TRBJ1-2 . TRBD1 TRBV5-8 CASSLAGTGGYGYTF TGTGCCAGCAGCTTGGCCGGGACAGGGGGCTATGGCTACACCTTC
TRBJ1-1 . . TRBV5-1 CASSLGSGSNTEAFF TGCGCCAGCAGCTTGGGGTCCGGGTCGAACACTGAAGCTTTCTTT
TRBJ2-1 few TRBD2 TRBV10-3 CAISELLAGGRNEQFF TGTGCCATCAGTGAGCTTCTAGCGGGAGGCCGCAATGAGCAGTTCTTC
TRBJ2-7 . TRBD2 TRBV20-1 CSFAGGEQYF TGCAGTTTTGCGGGAGGCGAGCAGTACTTC
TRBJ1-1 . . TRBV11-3 CASSDGPTEAFF TGTGCCAGCAGTGATGGACCGACTGAAGCTTTCTTT
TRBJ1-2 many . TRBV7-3 CASSLDSGQGYTF TGTGCCAGCAGCTTAGATTCCGGGCAGGGCTACACCTTC
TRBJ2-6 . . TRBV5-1 CASSWGGPSGANVLTF TGCGCCAGCAGCTGGGGGGGGCCCTCTGGGGCCAACGTCCTGACTTTC
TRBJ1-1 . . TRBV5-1 CASNGLVGNTEAFF TGCGCCAGCAACGGACTGGTGGGGAACACTGAAGCTTTCTTT
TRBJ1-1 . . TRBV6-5 CASTNRAEAFF TGTGCCAGCACTAATAGGGCTGAAGCTTTCTTT
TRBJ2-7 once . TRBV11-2 CASSLDGRSYEQYF TGTGCCAGCAGCTTAGACGGTCGCTCCTACGAGCAGTACTTC
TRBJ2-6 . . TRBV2 CASSETGRAGANVLTF TGTGCCAGCAGTGAAACAGGCAGGGCTGGGGCCAACGTCCTGACTTTC
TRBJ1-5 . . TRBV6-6 CASSKQGSQPQHF TGTGCCAGCAGCAAACAGGGAAGCCAGCCCCAGCATTTT
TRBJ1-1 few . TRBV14 CASSQDRWARSAPTEAFF TGTGCCAGCAGCCAAGATCGGTGGGCACGGTCGGCCCCCACTGAAGCTTTCTTT
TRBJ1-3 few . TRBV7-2 CASSLDPSGNTIYF TGTGCCAGCAGCTTAGACCCCTCTGGAAACACCATATATTTT
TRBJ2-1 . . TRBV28 CASSLSYEQFF TGTGCCAGCAGTTTATCCTATGAGCAGTTCTTC
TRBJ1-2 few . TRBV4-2 CASSQSNYGYTF TGTGCCAGCAGCCAAAGTAACTATGGCTACACCTTC
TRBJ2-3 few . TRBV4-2 CASSQDLRPDTQYF TGTGCCAGCAGCCAAGATCTCAGGCCAGATACGCAGTATTTT
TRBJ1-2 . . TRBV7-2 CASSPDQGRGGYGYTF TGTGCCAGCAGCCCGGACCAGGGGCGCGGGGGCTATGGCTACACCTTC
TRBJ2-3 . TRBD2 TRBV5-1 CASSLEPGLAVTDTQYF TGCGCCAGCAGCTTAGAGCCGGGACTAGCGGTCACAGATACGCAGTATTTT
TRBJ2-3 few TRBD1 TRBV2 CASNRGLVGRDTQYF TGTGCCAGTAACAGGGGATTAGTAGGGCGAGATACGCAGTATTTT
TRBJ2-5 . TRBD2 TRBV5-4 CASSFPSGSETQYF TGTGCCAGCAGCTTTCCTAGCGGGAGTGAGACCCAGTACTTC
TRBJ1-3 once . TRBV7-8 CASSLVGWQSGNTIYF TGTGCCAGCAGCTTAGTTGGGTGGCAGTCTGGAAACACCATATATTTT
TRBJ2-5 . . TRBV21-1 CASRGGRMLGETQYF TGTGCCAGCAGGGGGGGACGGATGCTAGGGGAGACCCAGTACTTC
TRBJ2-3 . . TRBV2 CASLPSAGLEQYF TGTGCCAGTCTCCCTAGCGCGGGCCTCGAGCAGTATTTT
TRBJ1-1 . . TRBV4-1 CASSQVTAMNTEAFF TGCGCCAGCAGCCAAGTAACAGCTATGAACACTGAAGCTTTCTTT